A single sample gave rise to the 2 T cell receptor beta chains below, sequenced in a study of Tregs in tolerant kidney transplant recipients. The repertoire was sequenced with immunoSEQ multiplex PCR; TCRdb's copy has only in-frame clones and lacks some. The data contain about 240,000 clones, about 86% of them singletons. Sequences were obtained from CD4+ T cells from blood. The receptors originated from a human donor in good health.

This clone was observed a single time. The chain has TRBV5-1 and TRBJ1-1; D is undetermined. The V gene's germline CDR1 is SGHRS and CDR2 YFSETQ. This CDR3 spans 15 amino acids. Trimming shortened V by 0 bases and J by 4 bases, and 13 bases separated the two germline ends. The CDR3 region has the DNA TGCGCCAGCAGCTTGGAGGAGGTAGGGAGCACTGAAGCTTTCTTT. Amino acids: CASSLEEVGSTEAFF.

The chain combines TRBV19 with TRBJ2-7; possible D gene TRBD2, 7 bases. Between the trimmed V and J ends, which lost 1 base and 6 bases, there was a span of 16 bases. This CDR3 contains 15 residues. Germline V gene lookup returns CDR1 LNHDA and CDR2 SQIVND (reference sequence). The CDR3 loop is CASSIAGGASSEQYF. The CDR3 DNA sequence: TGTGCCAGTAGTATAGCGGGGGGCGCATCGAGCGAGCAGTACTTC.